These 10 T cell receptor beta chains were sequenced from one sample in a study of blood T cell repertoires in COVID-19. The protocol was immunoSEQ multiplex PCR, while the TCRdb copy is restricted to in-frame clones and leaves out a portion. The table lists some 270,000 clones, under 95% of them singletons. Sample: PBMCs or T cells enriched from blood (not recorded which). The receptors derive from a man in his forties who had been exposed to COVID-19.

J is TRBJ2-1 and V is TRBV18; 14 bases are shared with TRBD2. Per germline, CDR1 KGHSH and CDR2 LQKENI. The J segment lost 5 bases and the V segment lost 1 base, leaving 4 bases of the junction unmatched. The CDR3 extends over 17 amino acids. In DNA, the CDR3 is TGTGCCAGCTCACCACGACTAGCGGGAGGGCCCCACAATGAGCAGTTCTTC. It yields the protein CASSPRLAGGPHNEQFF.

The chain carries TRBV7-2 and TRBJ2-5, with a possible D match to TRBD1 (5 bases). Between the trimmed V and J ends, which lost 2 bases and 3 bases, there was a span of 10 bases. The germline V gene has CDR1 SGHTA and CDR2 FQGNSA. CDR3 length equals 14 residues. The CDR3 here is CASSLQGIKETQYF. The CDR3 DNA is TGTGCCAGCAGCTTACAGGGTATTAAAGAGACCCAGTACTTC.

The sample holds one count of this clone. The rearrangement joins TRBV6-1 to TRBJ1-4, with 7 bases aligning to TRBD1. The junction had 9 bases not matched to a gene; V was cut back by 3 bases and J by 8 bases. CDR1 is MNHNS, CDR2 SASEGT, per germline. The CDR3 runs 15 residues. CDR3 in DNA: TGTGCCAGCAGTGAGAGGGGGCGCGTAGAGGAAAAACTGTTTTTT. This gives the protein CASSERGRVEEKLFF.

This clone was seen just once. V is TRBV5-6 and J is TRBJ1-1; D is uncertain. Germline CDR1 is SGHDT and CDR2 is YYEEEE. Trimming shortened V by 4 bases and J by 4 bases, and 14 bases separated the two germline ends. CDR3 length: 14 residues. CDR3 region: CASSTQGQATEAFF. DNA for the CDR3: TGTGCCAGCAGCACCCAAGGTCAGGCCACTGAAGCTTTCTTT.

V gene TRBV12-3 or TRBV12-4 combines with J gene TRBJ1-5; no firm D call. The ends were cut back, 3 bases at V and 4 bases at J, with 7 bases in the middle. There are 13 residues in the CDR3. CDR3 sequence (DNA): TGTGCCAGCAGTTTGAGGAGGAATCAGCCCCAGCATTTT. Protein: CASSLRRNQPQHF.

The V and J genes are TRBV10-3 and TRBJ2-7; 12 bases are a match to TRBD1. Germline values: CDR1 ENHRY, CDR2 SYGVKD. V was pared by 3 bases and J by 4 bases, with 10 bases of the junction left unmatched. The CDR3 extends over 17 amino acids. The CDR3 here is CAISEDAGTGGLYEQYF. The CDR3 DNA sequence: TGTGCCATCAGTGAAGACGCCGGGACAGGGGGCTTATACGAGCAGTACTTC.

The chain combines TRBV19 with TRBJ1-1; 7 nucleotides agree with TRBD1. The germline V gene encodes CDR1 LNHDA and CDR2 SQIVND (reference sequence). Germline trimming cut 5 bases from V and 4 bases from J; bases unmatched to any gene: 7. This CDR3 has 14 amino acids. The CDR3: CASSAEQGLTEAFF. CDR3 DNA sequence: TGTGCCAGTAGTGCCGAACAGGGGCTCACTGAAGCTTTCTTT.

The chain is built from TRBV29-1 and TRBJ1-2; D unclear. V lost 5 bases to trimming and J lost 4 bases, with 17 bases between them. Germline V lookup: CDR1 SQVTM, CDR2 ANQGSEA. This CDR3 spans 14 amino acids. The CDR3 is CSVPKSAGLYGYTF. The CDR3 DNA is TGCAGCGTTCCTAAGAGCGCCGGACTCTATGGCTACACCTTC.

The V and J genes are TRBV9 and TRBJ2-7, with D maybe TRBD1 (6 bases). Trimming took 0 bases from V and 1 from J, leaving 11 bases between them. Germline V lookup: CDR1 SGDLS, CDR2 YYNGEE. The CDR3 has 15 amino acids. Here the CDR3 reads CASSVGGTISYEQYF. CDR3 nucleotides: TGTGCCAGCAGCGTAGGTGGGACAATTTCCTACGAGCAGTACTTC.

The chain combines TRBV7-9 with TRBJ1-4; TRBD1 matches 8 bases. The CDR3 loop spans 16 amino acids. The junction had 3 bases not matched to a gene; V was cut back by 3 bases and J by 0 bases. Germline V lookup: CDR1 SEHNR, CDR2 FQNEAQ (reference sequence). The CDR3 DNA reads TGTGCCAGCAGCTTCGACAGGGGCGCAACTAATGAAAAACTGTTTTTT. This sequence encodes CASSFDRGATNEKLFF.